These 4 T cell receptor beta chains originate from one sample sequenced in a study of breast tumors, draining lymph nodes, adjacent tissues. Via MiXCR, TCRdb re-called the multiplex PCR reads, giving one row per CDR3 protein. The data hold about 130,000 distinct CDR3 sequences, with roughly 21% observed a single time. The lymph nodes were axillary draining lymph nodes from breast cancer patients. Sequences were obtained from axillary lymph node tissue. The receptors were gathered from a female donor with breast cancer. Some clones in this sample may be carry-over from other donors' samples.

This clonotype was seen more than once but under ten times. Since a much larger clone is just one base distant, this may be a read error. This chain connects TRBV24-1 to TRBJ2-5, with 9 bases that match TRBD1. This CDR3 spans 14 amino acids. Germline assignment: CDR1 KGHDR and CDR2 SFDVKD. Germline trimming cut 7 bases from V and 7 bases from J; bases unmatched to any gene: 9. The CDR3 nucleotides are TGTGCCACCAGAAAACAGGGGGCTCTGGGGACCCAGTACTTC. Amino acid sequence: CATRKQGALGTQYF.

This clonotype was seen many times. This sequence joins TRBV7-6 and TRBJ1-5, with D unclear. The CDR3 runs to 18 residues. V dropped 5 bases and J dropped 0 bases, with 20 bases sitting between them. Germline lookup yields CDR1 SGHVS and CDR2 FNYEAQ. The CDR3 region is CASSPRSDRFYSNQPQHF. The CDR3 DNA follows: TGTGCCAGCAGCCCCCGATCAGACCGATTTTATAGCAATCAGCCCCAGCATTTT.

This clonotype was counted ten times or more. This chain links TRBV28 with TRBJ1-2; weak D call: TRBD1 (5 bases). The CDR3 consists of 11 residues. The germline gives CDR1 MDHEN, CDR2 SYDVKM. With 4 bases removed from V and 6 bases from J, the gap between germline ends came to 6 bases. CDR3 in amino acids: CASSSTDGYTF. DNA of the CDR3: TGTGCCAGCAGTTCGACAGATGGCTACACCTTC.

The sample holds many counts of this clonotype. This chain joins TRBV20-1 and TRBJ1-5; possibly TRBD1 for D (6 bases). The V end was cut by 4 bases, the J end by 4 bases, with 17 bases between. The CDR3 covers 15 residues. Germline CDR1 is DFQATT and CDR2 is SNEGSKA (reference sequence). CDR3 in amino acids: CSATGRTALNQPQHF. DNA for the CDR3: TGCAGTGCTACTGGACGGACAGCTCTTAATCAGCCCCAGCATTTT.